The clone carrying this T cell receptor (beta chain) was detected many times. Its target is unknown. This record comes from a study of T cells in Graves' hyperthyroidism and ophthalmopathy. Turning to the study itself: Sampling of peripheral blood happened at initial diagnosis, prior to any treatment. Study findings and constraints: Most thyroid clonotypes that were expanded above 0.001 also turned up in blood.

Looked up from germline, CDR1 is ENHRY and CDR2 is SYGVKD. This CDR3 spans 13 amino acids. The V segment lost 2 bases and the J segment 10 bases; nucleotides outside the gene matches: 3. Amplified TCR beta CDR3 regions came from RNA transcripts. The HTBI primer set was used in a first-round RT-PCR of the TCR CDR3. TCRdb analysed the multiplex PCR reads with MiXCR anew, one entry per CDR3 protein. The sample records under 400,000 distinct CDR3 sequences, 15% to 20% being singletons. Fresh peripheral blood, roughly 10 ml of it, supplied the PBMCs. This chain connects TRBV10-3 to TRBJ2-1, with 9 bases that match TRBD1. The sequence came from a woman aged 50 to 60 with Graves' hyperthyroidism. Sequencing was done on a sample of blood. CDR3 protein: CAISEDRGSEQFF. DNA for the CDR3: TGTGCCATCAGTGAGGACAGGGGGAGCGAGCAGTTCTTC.